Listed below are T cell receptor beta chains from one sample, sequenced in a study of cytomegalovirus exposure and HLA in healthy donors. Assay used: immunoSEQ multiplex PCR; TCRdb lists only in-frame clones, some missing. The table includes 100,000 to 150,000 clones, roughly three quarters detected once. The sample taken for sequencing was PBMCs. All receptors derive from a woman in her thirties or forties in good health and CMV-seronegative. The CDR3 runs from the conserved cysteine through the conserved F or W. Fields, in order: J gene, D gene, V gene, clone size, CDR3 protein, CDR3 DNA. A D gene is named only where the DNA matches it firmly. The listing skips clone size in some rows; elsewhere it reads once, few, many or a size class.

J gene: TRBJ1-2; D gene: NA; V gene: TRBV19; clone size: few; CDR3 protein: CASTGYDYGYTF; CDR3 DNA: TGTGCCAGTACCGGGTACGACTATGGCTACACCTTC
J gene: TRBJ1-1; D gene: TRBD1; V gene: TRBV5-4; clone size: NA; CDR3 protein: CASSSPGQGLGTEAFF; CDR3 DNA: TGTGCCAGCAGCTCCCCGGGACAGGGATTAGGCACTGAAGCTTTCTTT
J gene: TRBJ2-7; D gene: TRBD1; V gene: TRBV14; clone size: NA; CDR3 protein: CASSQWDSRYEQYF; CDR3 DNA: TGTGCCAGCAGCCAGTGGGACAGCCGCTACGAGCAGTACTTC
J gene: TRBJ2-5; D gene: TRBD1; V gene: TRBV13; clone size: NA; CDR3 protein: CASSWTGIRETQYF; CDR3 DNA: TGTGCCAGCAGCTGGACAGGGATCAGAGAGACCCAGTACTTC
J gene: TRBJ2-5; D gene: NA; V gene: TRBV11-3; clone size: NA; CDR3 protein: CASSHYDDSSETQYF; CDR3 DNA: TGTGCCAGCAGCCACTACGACGACAGTTCGGAGACCCAGTACTTC
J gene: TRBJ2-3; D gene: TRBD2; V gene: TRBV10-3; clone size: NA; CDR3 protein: CAIRTSGVTDTQYF; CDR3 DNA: TGTGCCATCAGAACTAGCGGGGTAACAGATACGCAGTATTTT
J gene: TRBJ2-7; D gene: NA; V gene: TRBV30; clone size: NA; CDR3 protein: CAWIRDREQYF; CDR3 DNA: TGTGCCTGGATCCGAGATCGCGAGCAGTACTTC
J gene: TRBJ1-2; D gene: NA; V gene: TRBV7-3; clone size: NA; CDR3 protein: CASSPTPTGTYYGYTF; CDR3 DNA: TGTGCCAGCAGCCCAACCCCGACAGGAACTTATTATGGCTACACCTTC
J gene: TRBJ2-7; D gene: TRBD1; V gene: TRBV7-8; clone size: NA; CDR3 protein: CASGSDRGLHEQYF; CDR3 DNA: TGTGCCAGCGGCTCGGACAGGGGGCTGCACGAGCAGTACTTC
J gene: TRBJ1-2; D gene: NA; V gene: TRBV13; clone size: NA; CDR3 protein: CASSRIGTGPGYTF; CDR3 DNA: TGTGCCAGCAGCCGCATTGGAACAGGGCCTGGCTACACCTTC
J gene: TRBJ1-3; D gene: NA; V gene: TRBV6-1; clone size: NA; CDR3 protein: CASSAIQTVLSGNTIYF; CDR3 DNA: TGTGCCAGCAGTGCAATCCAGACAGTCCTCTCTGGAAACACCATATATTTT
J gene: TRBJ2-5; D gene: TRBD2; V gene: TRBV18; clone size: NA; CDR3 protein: CASSETSGGSIGETQYF; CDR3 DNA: TGTGCCAGCTCAGAGACTAGCGGGGGGTCTATCGGCGAGACCCAGTACTTC
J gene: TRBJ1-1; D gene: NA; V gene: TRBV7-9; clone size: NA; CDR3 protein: CASSLDRSGRTFF; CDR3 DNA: TGTGCCAGCAGCCTCGACAGGTCCGGAAGAACTTTCTTT
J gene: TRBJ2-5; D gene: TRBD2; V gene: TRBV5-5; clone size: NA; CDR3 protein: CASSFWEGPQYF; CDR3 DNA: TGTGCCAGCAGCTTTTGGGAGGGCCCCCAGTACTTC
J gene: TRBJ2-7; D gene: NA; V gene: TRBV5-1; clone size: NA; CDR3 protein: CASSLEGQSYEQYF; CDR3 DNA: TGCGCCAGCAGCTTGGAGGGGCAATCCTACGAGCAGTACTTC
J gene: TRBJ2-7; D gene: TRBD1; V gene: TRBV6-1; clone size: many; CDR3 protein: CASSEAIGQVGRSEQYF; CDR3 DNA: TGTGCCAGCAGTGAAGCGATAGGACAGGTGGGACGATCGGAGCAGTACTTC
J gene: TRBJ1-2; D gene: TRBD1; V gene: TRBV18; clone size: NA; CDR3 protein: CASSPFDRGLGYTF; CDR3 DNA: TGTGCCAGCTCACCGTTCGACAGGGGGCTTGGCTACACCTTC
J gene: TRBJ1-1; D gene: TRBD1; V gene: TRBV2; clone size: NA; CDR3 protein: CASRDREYTEAFF; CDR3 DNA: TGTGCCAGCAGGGACAGGGAATACACTGAAGCTTTCTTT
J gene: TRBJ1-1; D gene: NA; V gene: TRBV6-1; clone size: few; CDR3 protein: CASSEGGSWNTEAFF; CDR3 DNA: TGTGCCAGCAGTGAAGGCGGCTCCTGGAACACTGAAGCTTTCTTT
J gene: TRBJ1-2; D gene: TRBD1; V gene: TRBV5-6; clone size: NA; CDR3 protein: CASSSRDRAEGYTF; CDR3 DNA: TGTGCCAGCAGCTCCCGGGACAGGGCGGAGGGCTACACCTTC
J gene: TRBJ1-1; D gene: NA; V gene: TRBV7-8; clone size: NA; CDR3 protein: CASSSPPGQNTEAFF; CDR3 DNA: TGTGCCAGCAGCTCGCCCCCGGGACAGAACACTGAAGCTTTCTTT
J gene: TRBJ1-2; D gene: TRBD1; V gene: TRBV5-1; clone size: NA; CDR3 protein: CASRTGTGHLIYGYTF; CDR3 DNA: TGCGCCAGCAGAACAGGGACAGGACACTTAATCTATGGCTACACCTTC
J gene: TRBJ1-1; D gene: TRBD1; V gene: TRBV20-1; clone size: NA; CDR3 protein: CSARADRGAFF; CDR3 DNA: TGCAGTGCTAGGGCTGACAGGGGAGCTTTCTTT
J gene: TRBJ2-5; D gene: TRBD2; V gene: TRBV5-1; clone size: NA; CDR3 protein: CASGGGGIQETQYF; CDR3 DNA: TGCGCCAGCGGCGGGGGAGGGATACAAGAGACCCAGTACTTC
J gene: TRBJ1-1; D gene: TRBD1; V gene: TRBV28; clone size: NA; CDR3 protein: CASSSGQGRNTEAFF; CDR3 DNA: TGTGCCAGCAGTTCCGGACAGGGCAGGAACACTGAAGCTTTCTTT
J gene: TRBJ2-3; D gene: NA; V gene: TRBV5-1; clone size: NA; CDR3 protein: CASSVQATDTQYF; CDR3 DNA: TGCGCCAGCAGCGTCCAGGCCACAGATACGCAGTATTTT
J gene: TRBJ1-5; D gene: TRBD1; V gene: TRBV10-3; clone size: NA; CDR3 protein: CAINRDSDQPQHF; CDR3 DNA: TGTGCCATCAATCGGGACAGCGATCAGCCCCAGCATTTT
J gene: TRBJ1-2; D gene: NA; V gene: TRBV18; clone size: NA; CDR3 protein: CASSPPQRGYGYTF; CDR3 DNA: TGTGCCAGCTCACCACCTCAACGGGGCTATGGCTACACCTTC
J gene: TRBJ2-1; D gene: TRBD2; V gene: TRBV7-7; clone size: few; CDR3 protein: CASSLVLAGGGEQFF; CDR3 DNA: TGTGCTAGCAGCTTAGTACTAGCGGGGGGAGGAGAGCAGTTCTTC
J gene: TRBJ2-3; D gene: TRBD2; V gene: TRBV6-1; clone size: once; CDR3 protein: CATGLAGGSTDTQYF; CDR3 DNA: TGTGCCACAGGACTAGCGGGGGGCAGCACAGATACGCAGTATTTT
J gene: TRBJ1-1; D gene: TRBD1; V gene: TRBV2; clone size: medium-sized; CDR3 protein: CASRGTGGMNTEAFF; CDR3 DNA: TGTGCCAGCAGGGGGACAGGGGGGATGAACACTGAAGCTTTCTTT
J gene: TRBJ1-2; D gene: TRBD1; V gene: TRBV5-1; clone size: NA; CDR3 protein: CASSIWTGEEGYTF; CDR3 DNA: TGCGCCAGCAGCATCTGGACAGGGGAAGAAGGCTACACCTTC
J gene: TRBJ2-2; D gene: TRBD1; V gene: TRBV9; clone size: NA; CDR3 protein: CASSVARGLSAGELFF; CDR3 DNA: TGTGCCAGCAGCGTAGCCAGGGGGCTTAGCGCCGGGGAGCTGTTTTTT
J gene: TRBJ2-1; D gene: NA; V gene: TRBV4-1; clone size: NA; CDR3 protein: CASSQVLDNEQFF; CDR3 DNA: TGCGCCAGCAGCCAAGTCCTTGACAATGAGCAGTTCTTC
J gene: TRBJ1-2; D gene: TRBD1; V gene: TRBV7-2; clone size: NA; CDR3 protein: CASSLGSGTGRAGYTF; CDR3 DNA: TGTGCCAGCAGCTTAGGATCGGGGACAGGAAGGGCTGGCTACACCTTC
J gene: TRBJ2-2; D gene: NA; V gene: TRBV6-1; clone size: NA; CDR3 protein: CASSDRVADTGELFF; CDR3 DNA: TGTGCCAGCAGTGACAGGGTGGCGGACACCGGGGAGCTGTTTTTT
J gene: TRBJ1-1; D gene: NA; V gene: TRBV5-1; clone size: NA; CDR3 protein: CASSLITTIVPQNTEAFF; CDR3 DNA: TGCGCCAGCAGCTTAATCACCACCATAGTGCCCCAGAACACTGAAGCTTTCTTT
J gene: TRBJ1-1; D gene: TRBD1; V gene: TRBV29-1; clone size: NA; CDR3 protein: CSVGTVNTEAFF; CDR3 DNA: TGCAGCGTGGGGACAGTGAACACTGAAGCTTTCTTT
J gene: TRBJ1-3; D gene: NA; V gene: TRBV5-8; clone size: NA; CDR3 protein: CASSLGQPGNTIYF; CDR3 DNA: TGTGCCAGCAGCTTGGGACAACCTGGAAACACCATATATTTT
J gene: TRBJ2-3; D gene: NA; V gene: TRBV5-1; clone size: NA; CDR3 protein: CASSLDRGAADTQYF; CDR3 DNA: TGCGCCAGCAGCTTGGACCGGGGGGCCGCAGATACGCAGTATTTT
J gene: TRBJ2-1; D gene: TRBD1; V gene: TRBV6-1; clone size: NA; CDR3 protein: CASSEVGTVHYNEQFF; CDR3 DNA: TGTGCCAGCAGTGAAGTCGGGACAGTTCACTACAATGAGCAGTTCTTC
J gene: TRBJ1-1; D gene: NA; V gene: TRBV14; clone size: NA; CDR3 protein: CASSVRGFVTEAFF; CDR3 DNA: TGTGCCAGCAGCGTCCGGGGTTTCGTAACTGAAGCTTTCTTT
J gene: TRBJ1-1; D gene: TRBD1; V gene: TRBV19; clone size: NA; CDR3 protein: CASTLTGGNPEAFF; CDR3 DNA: TGTGCCAGTACCCTGACAGGGGGGAACCCTGAAGCTTTCTTT
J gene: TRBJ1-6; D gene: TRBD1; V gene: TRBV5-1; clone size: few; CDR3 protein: CASSLGGQGWSSPLHF; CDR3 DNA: TGCGCCAGCAGCTTAGGGGGCCAAGGTTGGAGTTCACCCCTCCACTTT
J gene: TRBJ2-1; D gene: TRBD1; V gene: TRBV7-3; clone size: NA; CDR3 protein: CASGTGFYNEQFF; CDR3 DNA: TGTGCCAGCGGGACAGGGTTCTACAATGAGCAGTTCTTC
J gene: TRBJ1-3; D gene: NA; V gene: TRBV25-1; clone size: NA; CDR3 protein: CATTNRSMWAGNTIYF; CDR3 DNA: TGTGCCACTACTAATAGGAGTATGTGGGCTGGAAACACCATATATTTT
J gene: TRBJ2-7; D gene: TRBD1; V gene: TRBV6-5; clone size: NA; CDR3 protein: CASSYPGQGYEQYF; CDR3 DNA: TGTGCCAGCAGTTACCCGGGACAGGGCTACGAGCAGTACTTC
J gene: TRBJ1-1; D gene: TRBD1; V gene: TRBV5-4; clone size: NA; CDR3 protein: CASSLWGQGGTEAFF; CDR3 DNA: TGTGCCAGCAGCTTGTGGGGACAGGGGGGCACTGAAGCTTTCTTT
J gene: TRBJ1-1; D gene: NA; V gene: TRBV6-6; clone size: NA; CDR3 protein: CASADEAFF; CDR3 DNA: TGTGCCAGCGCGGATGAAGCTTTCTTT
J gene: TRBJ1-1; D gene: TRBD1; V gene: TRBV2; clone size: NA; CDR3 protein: CASSPTGTGGFGAFF; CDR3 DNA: TGTGCCAGCAGTCCTACCGGGACAGGGGGCTTCGGAGCTTTCTTT
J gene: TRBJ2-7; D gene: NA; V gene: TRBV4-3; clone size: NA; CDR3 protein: CASSQDPTGSSYEQYF; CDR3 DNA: TGCGCCAGCAGCCAAGACCCGACAGGTAGCTCCTACGAGCAGTACTTC
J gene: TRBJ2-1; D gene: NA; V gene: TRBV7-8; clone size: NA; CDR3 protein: CASSVSLVIYNEQFF; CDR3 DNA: TGTGCCAGCAGCGTATCACTAGTTATCTACAATGAGCAGTTCTTC
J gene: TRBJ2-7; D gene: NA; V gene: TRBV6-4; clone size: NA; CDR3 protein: CASSDPPADSSYEQYF; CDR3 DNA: TGTGCCAGCAGTGACCCCCCGGCGGACAGTTCCTACGAGCAGTACTTC
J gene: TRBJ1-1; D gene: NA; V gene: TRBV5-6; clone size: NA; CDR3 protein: CASSPTGENTEAFF; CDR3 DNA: TGTGCCAGCAGCCCGACGGGGGAGAACACTGAAGCTTTCTTT